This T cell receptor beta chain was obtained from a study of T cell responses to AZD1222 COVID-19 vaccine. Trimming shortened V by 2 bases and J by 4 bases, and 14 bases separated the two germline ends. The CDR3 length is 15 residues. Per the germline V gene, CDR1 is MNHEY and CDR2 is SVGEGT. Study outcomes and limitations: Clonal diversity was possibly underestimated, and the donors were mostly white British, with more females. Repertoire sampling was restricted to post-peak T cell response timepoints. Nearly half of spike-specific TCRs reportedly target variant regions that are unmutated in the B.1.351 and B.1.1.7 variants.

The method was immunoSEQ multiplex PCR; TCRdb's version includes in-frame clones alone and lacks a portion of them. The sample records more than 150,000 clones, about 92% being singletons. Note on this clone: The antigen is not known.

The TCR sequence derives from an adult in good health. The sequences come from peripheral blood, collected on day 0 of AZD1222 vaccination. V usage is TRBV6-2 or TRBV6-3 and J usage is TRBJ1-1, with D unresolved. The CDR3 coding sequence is TGTGCCAGCAGTTACGGGCGACATAAAGTCACTGAAGCTTTCTTT. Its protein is CASSYGRHKVTEAFF.